The clone carrying this TCR beta chain appeared a single time. The data derive from a study of blood T cell repertoires in COVID-19. Study-level information: Whether acute or convalescent, the COVID-19 samples came from the United States, Italy and Spain. The analysed material was cDNA or gDNA that came from T cells, B-cell-depleted T cells, or PBMCs.

CDR3 length equals 16 residues. The germline V and J ends were trimmed by 1 base and 0 bases, with 10 bases remaining between them. Germline CDR1 and CDR2: SGHTA and FQGNSA. Study processing details: For nucleated cells, counts were estimated from reference gene primer amplification. TCRdb keeps only in-frame clones here, not all; method: immunoSEQ multiplex PCR. The DNA gave D and trimming, while V, J and clone size come from that table. The profile covers around 160,000 clones, with around 85% appearing a single time and about 3.1% taken by the ten largest. The receptor comes from a woman in her forties with active or convalescent COVID-19. Material: peripheral blood. The V and J genes are TRBV7-2 and TRBJ1-5; D is unresolved. The CDR3 sequence: CASSLGWAYSNQPQHF. DNA of the CDR3: TGTGCCAGCAGCTTAGGGTGGGCATATAGCAATCAGCCCCAGCATTTT.